The rows below give T cell receptor beta chains drawn from one sample of a study of naive and memory T cell subsets. One entry per CDR3 protein, called by TCRdb with MiXCR from the 5' RACE reads. The table has roughly 48,000 distinct CDR3 sequences, about 4.8% seen once. The receptors stem from a female donor in good health. Each CDR3 is given with its conserved first and last residue. The D gene is left open where the match is weak. A row's size may be missing; if present it is once, few, many or a size class.

size	J	D	V	CDR3	DNA
-	TRBJ2-2	TRBD2	TRBV11-2	CASSLILAGDGTGELFF	TGTGCCAGCAGCTTAATTCTAGCGGGAGATGGCACCGGGGAGCTGTTTTTT
many	TRBJ2-1	TRBD2	TRBV5-1	CASSQTSVSSYNEQFF	TGCGCCAGCAGCCAAACTAGCGTAAGCTCCTACAATGAGCAGTTCTTC
-	TRBJ2-2	TRBD2	TRBV9	CASSVVFGLAGGRTGELFF	TGTGCCAGCAGCGTAGTGTTCGGACTAGCGGGAGGGCGAACCGGGGAGCTGTTTTTT
many	TRBJ1-5	-	TRBV20-1	CSATNTRQPQHF	TGCAGTGCTACCAATACCAGGCAGCCCCAGCATTTT
few	TRBJ1-2	TRBD1	TRBV5-1	CASSFLGQGASGYTF	TGCGCCAGCAGCTTCCTAGGACAGGGGGCGAGTGGCTACACCTTC
many	TRBJ1-1	-	TRBV20-1	CSARGVRSEAFF	TGCAGTGCTAGAGGGGTAAGGAGTGAAGCTTTCTTT
many	TRBJ2-7	TRBD1	TRBV25-1	CASSEWGQTYEQYF	TGTGCCAGCAGTGAATGGGGACAGACCTACGAGCAGTACTTC
few	TRBJ2-7	TRBD2	TRBV12-3/TRBV12-4	CASSRDLSGSYEQYF	TGTGCCAGCAGTAGAGATCTTAGCGGGAGTTACGAGCAGTACTTC
many	TRBJ2-7	TRBD2	TRBV28	CASSLSSAGDNEQYF	TGTGCCAGCAGTTTATCGTCGGCGGGAGATAACGAGCAGTACTTC
many	TRBJ2-4	-	TRBV29-1	CSVARTSEAKNIQYF	TGCAGCGTCGCGAGAACGAGTGAAGCCAAAAACATTCAGTACTTC
many	TRBJ2-7	-	TRBV7-9	CASSGGTPSSYEQYF	TGTGCCAGCAGCGGCGGGACACCCAGCTCCTACGAGCAGTACTTC
many	TRBJ1-1	-	TRBV14	CASSPTVWNTEAFF	TGTGCCAGCAGCCCGACAGTATGGAACACTGAAGCTTTCTTT
many	TRBJ1-5	-	TRBV28	CASSPPGQPQHF	TGTGCCAGCAGTCCCCCGGGTCAGCCCCAGCATTTT
few	TRBJ2-1	-	TRBV19	CASSIGNEQFF	TGTGCCAGTAGTATAGGTAATGAGCAGTTCTTC
-	TRBJ2-5	TRBD1	TRBV5-1	CASSLGRDSQETQYF	TGCGCCAGCAGCTTGGGTAGGGACAGTCAAGAGACCCAGTACTTC
many	TRBJ2-3	TRBD2	TRBV20-1	CSARERTSALQDTQYF	TGCAGTGCTAGAGAAAGGACTAGCGCCCTGCAGGATACGCAGTATTTT
-	TRBJ2-1	TRBD1	TRBV6-5	CASSPDRAWGNEQFF	TGTGCCAGCAGCCCCGACAGGGCCTGGGGGAATGAGCAGTTCTTC
many	TRBJ2-1	TRBD1	TRBV7-9	CASEVSGQREHNEQFF	TGTGCCAGCGAAGTTTCGGGACAGAGAGAACACAATGAGCAGTTCTTC
many	TRBJ2-5	-	TRBV28	CASSGTPEGVETQYF	TGTGCCAGCAGCGGGACGCCCGAGGGGGTAGAGACCCAGTACTTC
few	TRBJ2-1	TRBD1	TRBV7-6	CASSPGTGLVEQFF	TGTGCCAGCAGTCCCGGGACAGGGTTGGTGGAGCAGTTCTTC
few	TRBJ1-5	TRBD1	TRBV28	CASRTGGVGNQPQHF	TGTGCCAGCAGAACAGGGGGCGTTGGCAATCAGCCCCAGCATTTT
few	TRBJ1-6	-	TRBV7-6	CASSLAGVRSPLHF	TGTGCCAGCAGCTTAGCCGGGGTGAGGTCACCCCTCCACTTT
-	TRBJ2-5	-	TRBV7-2	CASSWGRSETQYF	TGTGCCAGCAGCTGGGGACGCTCGGAGACCCAGTACTTC
few	TRBJ2-6	TRBD2	TRBV12-5	CASGLVPSGRSAGANVLTF	TGTGCTAGTGGTTTGGTACCTAGCGGGAGGTCCGCTGGGGCCAACGTCCTGACTTTC
many	TRBJ2-3	TRBD2	TRBV7-2	CASSPTSGTNTDTQYF	TGTGCCAGCAGCCCGACTAGCGGGACAAACACAGATACGCAGTATTTT
many	TRBJ1-4	-	TRBV16	CASSWTLTNEKLFF	TGTGCCAGCAGCTGGACTTTAACTAATGAAAAACTGTTTTTT
-	TRBJ2-3	TRBD1	TRBV28	CASSFPGQGLDTQYF	TGTGCCAGCAGTTTTCCGGGACAGGGATTAGATACGCAGTATTTT
many	TRBJ2-4	-	TRBV28	CASSLASLLAKNIQYF	TGTGCCAGCAGTTTAGCTTCCCTCCTAGCCAAAAACATTCAGTACTTC
many	TRBJ1-5	TRBD1	TRBV15	CATSRDTGRGPEDPNQPQHF	TGTGCCACCAGCAGAGATACTGGCAGGGGGCCGGAGGATCCGAATCAGCCCCAGCATTTT
many	TRBJ2-7	TRBD2	TRBV20-1	CSAKLAGVGEQYF	TGCAGTGCTAAACTAGCGGGAGTAGGGGAGCAGTACTTC
few	TRBJ2-5	TRBD2	TRBV29-1	CSVSTSGGTQGETQYF	TGCAGCGTTTCCACTAGCGGGGGGACTCAGGGAGAGACCCAGTACTTC
many	TRBJ2-1	TRBD2	TRBV7-2	CASSLTRTSGRNEQFF	TGTGCCAGCAGCTTAACCCGGACTAGCGGGAGGAATGAGCAGTTCTTC
many	TRBJ2-1	TRBD2	TRBV6-2/TRBV6-3	CASSYSGLAGGTIREQFF	TGTGCCAGCAGTTACTCCGGTCTAGCGGGAGGGACCATTCGAGAGCAGTTCTTC
many	TRBJ1-1	-	TRBV12-3/TRBV12-4	CASSPQVMNTEAFF	TGTGCCAGCAGTCCCCAGGTTATGAACACTGAAGCTTTCTTT
-	TRBJ2-3	-	TRBV9	CASSVGGRGRDTQYF	TGTGCCAGCAGCGTCGGTGGGAGGGGGAGAGATACGCAGTATTTT
many	TRBJ1-4	TRBD1	TRBV28	CASSTPRTGAEKLFF	TGTGCCAGCAGTACCCCCCGGACAGGGGCTGAAAAACTGTTTTTT
many	TRBJ1-5	TRBD1	TRBV6-1	CAGGTESNQPQHF	TGTGCCGGGGGGACAGAGAGCAATCAGCCCCAGCATTTT
many	TRBJ2-1	-	TRBV29-1	CSVESQLSDVPNEQFF	TGCAGCGTTGAATCCCAACTGTCCGACGTCCCTAATGAGCAGTTCTTC
many	TRBJ2-3	TRBD1	TRBV10-3	CATSGTAGTDTQYF	TGTGCCACGTCCGGGACAGCAGGGACAGATACGCAGTATTTT
-	TRBJ2-7	TRBD1	TRBV20-1	CSALIDRAYEQYF	TGCAGTGCCCTAATCGACAGGGCTTACGAGCAGTACTTC
-	TRBJ2-5	-	TRBV7-2	CASSLVLRGSVYQETQYF	TGTGCCAGCAGCTTAGTTCTACGAGGGTCCGTGTACCAAGAGACCCAGTACTTC
few	TRBJ2-3	-	TRBV12-3/TRBV12-4	CASSMSLSPDTQYF	TGTGCCAGCAGTATGTCCCTCTCCCCCGATACGCAGTATTTT
many	TRBJ1-5	-	TRBV2	CASSEQGRSNQPQHF	TGTGCCAGCAGTGAACAGGGGAGGAGCAATCAGCCCCAGCATTTT
many	TRBJ1-1	-	TRBV29-1	CSGDEAFF	TGCAGCGGAGATGAAGCTTTCTTT
many	TRBJ1-5	TRBD1	TRBV12-3/TRBV12-4	CASSHLGSGTANQPQHF	TGTGCCAGCAGTCACCTAGGGTCCGGGACAGCGAATCAGCCCCAGCATTTT
many	TRBJ1-5	-	TRBV6-6	CASSRLGHLDQPQHF	TGTGCCAGCAGCCGATTGGGACATCTCGATCAGCCCCAGCATTTT
many	TRBJ1-1	TRBD1	TRBV6-2/TRBV6-3	CASTRQGRTEAFF	TGTGCCAGCACCCGACAGGGACGGACTGAAGCTTTCTTT
many	TRBJ2-7	-	TRBV25-1	CASSRSSYEQYF	TGTGCCAGCAGTAGGAGCTCCTACGAGCAGTACTTC
many	TRBJ2-2	TRBD2	TRBV7-2	CASSLTSGNTGELFF	TGTGCCAGCAGCTTAACTAGCGGGAACACCGGGGAGCTGTTTTTT
medium-sized	TRBJ1-1	-	TRBV11-3	CASSKGLTEAFF	TGTGCCAGCAGCAAGGGACTCACTGAAGCTTTCTTT
-	TRBJ2-7	-	TRBV3-1	CASSQDKGYEQYF	TGTGCCAGCAGCCAAGATAAGGGGTACGAGCAGTACTTC
many	TRBJ2-1	-	TRBV9	CASSVAPGIVRGEQFF	TGTGCCAGCAGCGTAGCCCCTGGAATAGTTAGGGGTGAGCAGTTCTTC